This TCR beta chain was captured by sequencing in a study of blood T cell repertoires in COVID-19. Per germline, CDR1 SGDLS and CDR2 YYNGEE. V was clipped by 5 bases and J by 0 bases, with 12 bases between them. The CDR3 totals 16 residues. In this sample, this clone turned up once. Someone with COVID-19 had been met by exposed participants within 2 weeks before study entry. Study processing details: Reference gene primer amplification gave estimated nucleated cell counts. Using immunoSEQ multiplex PCR, the repertoire was profiled, and TCRdb retains in-frame clones only, with some absent. Clonal size and the V and J genes are those of that table, whereas D and trimming came from the DNA. The sample has around 160,000 clones, about four fifths seen once; the top ten hold less than 6%.

The receptor was derived from a woman aged 45 to 65 who had been exposed to COVID-19. Sequencing input: PBMCs or T cells enriched from blood (not recorded which). The chain is built from TRBV9 and TRBJ2-6, with D maybe TRBD1 (6 bases). Here the CDR3 reads CASRAGVGSGANVLTF. The CDR3 DNA sequence: TGTGCCAGCAGGGCAGGGGTAGGCTCTGGGGCCAACGTCCTGACTTTC.